Listed here are 29 T cell receptor beta chains from one sample, sequenced in a study of technical replicates of blood from a few donors. TCRdb's copy holds only in-frame clones and misses some; the assay was immunoSEQ multiplex PCR. The table lists around 61,000 clones, around 97% of them singletons. The sequenced material came from T cells isolated from PBMCs. The receptors derive from a human donor in good health.

The chain combines TRBV19 with TRBJ2-1; a weak D match, TRBD2 (5 bases). V was cut by 3 bases and J by 15 bases, with 12 bases left in between. The V gene's germline CDR1 is LNHDA and CDR2 SQIVND (reference sequence). The CDR3 covers 11 residues. The CDR3 loop reads CASSIMDSWFF. Here the CDR3 DNA reads TGTGCCAGTAGTATCATGGACTCTTGGTTCTTC. Combining the CDR3 with reference TRBV19 and TRBJ2-1 gives the whole variable domain DGGITQSPKYLFRKEGQNVTLSCEQNLNHDAMYWYRQDPGQGLRLIYYSQIVNDFQKGDIAEGYSVSREKKESFPLTVTSAQKNPTAFYLCASSIMDSWFFGPGTRLTVL.

This chain connects TRBV28 to TRBJ1-2, with TRBD1 as a possible D gene (6 bases). The CDR3 loop spans 14 amino acids. The V end lost 7 bases, the J end lost 7 bases, and 19 bases lay between the germline ends. Per the germline V gene, CDR1 is MDHEN and CDR2 is SYDVKM. CDR3 DNA sequence: TGTGCCAGCACCCTATCTGGACAGATCGGTGGCTACACCTTC. Translating gives CASTLSGQIGGYTF.

The chain employs TRBV7-2 and TRBJ2-1; the D gene is possibly TRBD1 (6 bases). Germline V gene lookup returns CDR1 SGHTA and CDR2 FQGNSA. The V end lost 2 bases, the J end lost 8 bases, and 13 bases lay between the germline ends. The CDR3 sequence is 14 residues long. CDR3 in amino acids: CASSLTRRGYEQFF. CDR3 in DNA: TGTGCCAGCAGCTTAACCCGAAGGGGGTATGAGCAGTTCTTC. Based on the CDR3 plus reference TRBV7-2 and TRBJ2-1, the full variable domain is GAGVSQSPSNKVTEKGKDVELRCDPISGHTALYWYRQSLGQGLEFLIYFQGNSAPDKSGLPSDRFSAERTGGSVSTLTIQRTQQEDSAVYLCASSLTRRGYEQFFGPGTRLTVL.

This clone was picked up one time. V and J are TRBV4-2 and TRBJ2-1, with 10 bases matching TRBD2. The CDR3 is made up of 16 amino acids. After removal of 7 bases from V and 4 bases from J, the junction contained 10 bases not matched to a gene. Germline V gene sequence: CDR1 LGHNA, CDR2 YNFKEQ. Here the CDR3 DNA reads TGTGCCAGCAACCGGGCTAGCGGGAGAACTTACAATGAGCAGTTCTTC. Encoded protein: CASNRASGRTYNEQFF.

The J gene is TRBJ2-7, the V gene TRBV30; 7 bases fit TRBD2. CDR1 and CDR2 (germline): GTSNPN, SVGIG (reference sequence). The CDR3 loop spans 13 amino acids. After removal of 4 bases from V and 0 bases from J, the junction contained 3 bases not matched to a gene. In DNA form, the CDR3 reads TGTGCCTGGATGTGGGGGGGCTCCTACGAGCAGTACTTC. Residues: CAWMWGGSYEQYF.

The chain couples TRBV6-1 to TRBJ1-5, with 10 bases identical to TRBD1. CDR1 MNHNS and CDR2 SASEGT come from the germline V gene. J lost 4 bases, V lost 1 base, and 1 base had no gene match. The CDR3 sequence is 15 residues long. The CDR3 loop is CASSEGTGGNQPQHF. Written as DNA, the CDR3 is TGTGCCAGCAGTGAAGGGACAGGGGGAAATCAGCCCCAGCATTTT.

This clone was found once. The V gene is TRBV6-6, the J gene TRBJ1-2; TRBD1 agrees at 8 bases. CDR1 MNHNY and CDR2 SVGAGI come from the germline V gene (reference sequence). The length of the CDR3 is 13 residues. Unmatched junction bases numbered 4, after V lost 6 bases and J lost 4 bases. DNA of the CDR3: TGTGCCAGCAGCGCCGGGACAGGCTATGGCTACACCTTC. It translates to CASSAGTGYGYTF.

This chain connects TRBV11-2 to TRBJ1-3; D remains unclear. CDR3 size: 15 residues. CDR1 and CDR2 from the germline V gene are SGHAT and FQNNGV. V was cut by 5 bases and J by 0 bases, with 11 bases left in between. CDR3 sequence reads: CASSPTLSSGNTIYF. CDR3 bases: TGTGCCAGCAGCCCAACACTAAGCTCTGGAAACACCATATATTTT.

The chain employs TRBV27 and TRBJ1-1; D not certain. The CDR3 extends over 14 amino acids. Trimming took off 5 bases at V and 1 base at J, with 11 bases between the two ends. The germline V gene has CDR1 MNHEY and CDR2 SMNVEV (reference sequence). CDR3 sequence reads: CASSRQRENTEAFF. The CDR3, as DNA: TGTGCCAGCAGTCGCCAGAGGGAGAACACTGAAGCTTTCTTT.

CDR3 loop: CASSSRQETQYF. The DNA of the CDR3 is TGTGCCAGCTCAAGCAGGCAAGAGACCCAGTACTTC. The chain carries TRBV18 and TRBJ2-5; D unclear. The V and J ends lost 5 bases and 2 bases respectively, with 6 bases between them. Germline CDR1 reads KGHSH; CDR2 reads LQKENI. This CDR3 has 12 residues.

The gene calls are TRBV15 and TRBJ2-1; maybe TRBD2 (6 bases). The CDR3 is 14 residues long. CDR1 is LNHNV and CDR2 is YYDKDF in the germline V gene (reference sequence). Trimming pared 3 bases from V and 3 bases from J, leaving 9 bases between. This CDR3 reads CATSRGGLYNEQFF. The CDR3 nucleotides are TGTGCCACCAGCAGGGGAGGCCTCTACAATGAGCAGTTCTTC.

A single count supports this clone. This chain joins TRBV21-1 and TRBJ2-2; the table's D call, TRBD2, has no DNA check behind it. TRBV21-1 is shown as a pseudogene. The CDR3 runs to 18 residues. CDR3 amino acids: CASSKGGRPPIHEVELFF. CDR3 sequence (DNA): TGTGCCAGCAGCAAAGGAGGCCGCCCCCCGATCCATGAGGTCGAGCTGTTTTTT.

J is TRBJ2-7 and V is TRBV4-2; the D gene is possibly TRBD1 (6 bases). Germline assignment: CDR1 LGHNA and CDR2 YNFKEQ. Trimming took off 0 bases at V and 4 bases at J, with 7 bases between the two ends. The CDR3 runs to 13 residues. The CDR3 nucleotides read TGTGCCAGCAGCCAAGAGCAGGGGTACGAGCAGTACTTC. It codes for CASSQEQGYEQYF.

This clone appeared a single time. The V and J genes are TRBV5-1 and TRBJ2-7, with 8 bases matching TRBD1. Germline values: CDR1 SGHRS, CDR2 YFSETQ. This CDR3 is 15 amino acids long. V lost 0 bases, J lost 5 bases, and 7 bases stayed unmatched. The CDR3 sequence is CASSLGARGHHEQYF. The CDR3 DNA is TGCGCCAGCAGCTTGGGGGCCAGGGGGCACCACGAGCAGTACTTC.

The chain uses TRBV7-2 and TRBJ2-7, with 11 bases fitting TRBD2. J gave up 4 bases and V 5 bases, and 7 bases lay outside the gene matches. Germline lookup yields CDR1 SGHTA and CDR2 FQGNSA. The CDR3 sequence is 15 residues long. The CDR3 spells CASSMVAGGPYEQYF. The CDR3 DNA reads TGTGCCAGCAGCATGGTAGCGGGGGGGCCGTACGAGCAGTACTTC.

The count of this clone is one. The J gene is TRBJ2-3, the V gene TRBV6-1; D ambiguous. Germline V gene lookup returns CDR1 MNHNS and CDR2 SASEGT. V lost 6 bases and J lost 6, with 16 bases in between. This CDR3 region has 14 residues. CDR3 sequence: CASRDWPNEDTQYF. The CDR3 DNA sequence: TGTGCCAGCAGAGACTGGCCGAACGAGGATACGCAGTATTTT.

The chain is built from TRBV2 and TRBJ2-2; TRBD2 matches at 11 bases. The V gene end was trimmed by 4 bases and the J gene end by 2 bases; junction bases not matched to a gene: 9. This CDR3 region has 18 residues. In germline, CDR1 is SNHLY, CDR2 FYNNEI. CDR3 in DNA: TGTGCCAGCAGTGGCAACCTAGCGGGGGGCGTTAACACCGGGGAGCTGTTTTTT. It encodes CASSGNLAGGVNTGELFF.

The chain combines TRBV11-2 with TRBJ2-1; 8 nucleotides match TRBD1. The germline gives CDR1 SGHAT, CDR2 FQNNGV. The CDR3 consists of 16 residues. V lost 5 bases and J lost 5; bases outside the gene matches: 11. Written as DNA, the CDR3 is TGTGCCAGCAGCCACGTCGGACAGGGTACCCACAATGAGCAGTTCTTC. Amino acid sequence: CASSHVGQGTHNEQFF.

The gene calls are TRBV25-1 and TRBJ2-2, with D unclear. V was clipped by 6 bases and J by 4 bases, with 9 bases between them. CDR1 and CDR2 from the germline V gene are MGHDK and SYGVNS. There are 13 residues in the CDR3. The CDR3: CASRPRSTGELFF. The CDR3 DNA reads as TGTGCCAGCAGGCCTAGGAGCACCGGGGAGCTGTTTTTT.

CDR3 sequence reads: CASSLDRGSNQPQHF. CDR3 nucleotides: TGTGCCAGCAGCTTGGACAGGGGAAGCAATCAGCCCCAGCATTTT. The chain joins TRBV5-4 to TRBJ1-5, with 7 positions matching TRBD1. Trimming took 0 bases from V and 1 from J; bases not matched to a gene: 1. Germline-derived CDR1 and CDR2 are SGHNT and YYREEE (reference sequence). This CDR3 region has 15 residues.

The rearrangement links TRBV7-8 to TRBJ2-7; 7 positions agree with TRBD1. The CDR3 covers 15 residues. The trim removed 5 bases at V and 2 bases at J, leaving 9 bases unmatched. CDR1 and CDR2 from the germline V gene are SGHVS and FQNEAQ. The CDR3 sequence: CASSVRQGITYEQYF. In DNA, the CDR3 is TGTGCCAGCAGCGTCCGACAGGGAATCACCTACGAGCAGTACTTC.

The chain carries TRBV7-2 and TRBJ2-5; 11 nucleotides match TRBD2. With 5 bases clipped from V and 2 bases from J, the junction kept 4 bases outside the gene matches. CDR1 is SGHTA and CDR2 is FQGNSA in the germline V gene. The CDR3 is made up of 15 amino acids. The CDR3 loop reads CASSPGTSGQETQYF. The CDR3 DNA is TGTGCCAGCAGCCCCGGGACTAGCGGACAAGAGACCCAGTACTTC.

This chain connects TRBV4-1 to TRBJ1-5; 12 bases agree with TRBD1. The CDR3 totals 17 residues. Looked up from germline, CDR1 is MGHRA and CDR2 is YSYEKL. After removal of 3 bases from V and 2 bases from J, the junction contained 5 bases not matched to a gene. CDR3 nucleotides: TGCGCCAGCAGCCAGGGACAGGGGGCTTATGGCAATCAGCCCCAGCATTTT. This translates into CASSQGQGAYGNQPQHF.

This clone was observed once. The J gene is TRBJ2-5, the V gene TRBV2; the D gene is possibly TRBD1 (5 bases). V dropped 6 bases and J dropped 4 bases, with 9 bases sitting between them. CDR3 length equals 12 residues. Germline V lookup: CDR1 SNHLY, CDR2 FYNNEI. The CDR3 loop is CASREQVETQYF. In DNA form, the CDR3 reads TGTGCCAGCAGGGAACAGGTAGAGACCCAGTACTTC.

The chain employs TRBV28 and TRBJ2-3, with a tentative D call TRBD2 (6 bases). The CDR3 loop spans 14 amino acids. CDR1 MDHEN and CDR2 SYDVKM come from the germline V gene. Between the trimmed V and J ends, which lost 6 bases and 3 bases, there was a span of 13 bases. This CDR3 is CASSHTAGTDTQYF. In nucleotides, the CDR3 is TGTGCCAGCAGCCATACGGCGGGAACAGATACGCAGTATTTT.

The chain recombines TRBV30 with TRBJ2-1, with D tentatively TRBD2 (5 bases). V was clipped by 2 bases and J by 12 bases, with 14 bases between them. Germline V gene sequence: CDR1 GTSNPN, CDR2 SVGIG (reference sequence). This CDR3 contains 12 residues. The CDR3 DNA sequence: TGTGCCTGGAGTCCCTCCGGGAACGGGCAGTTCTTC. Protein: CAWSPSGNGQFF.

This clone was picked up one time. The V gene is TRBV6-1, the J gene TRBJ2-2; 8 bases agree with TRBD1. J lost 6 bases, V lost 7 bases, and 7 bases had no gene match. The CDR3 extends over 14 amino acids. CDR1 and CDR2 (germline): MNHNS, SASEGT. CDR3 DNA sequence: TGTGCCAGCAAACCGGGACAGGAGCCCGGGGAGCTGTTTTTT. Protein: CASKPGQEPGELFF.

V and J are TRBV11-1 and TRBJ2-1; possible D gene TRBD2, 6 bases. CDR3 length equals 16 residues. The germline gives CDR1 SGHAT, CDR2 FQDESV (reference sequence). The germline V and J ends were trimmed by 1 base and 0 bases, with 10 bases remaining between them. The CDR3 loop is CASSLGGVSSYNEQFF. CDR3 nucleotides: TGTGCCAGCAGCTTAGGCGGGGTGTCCTCCTACAATGAGCAGTTCTTC.

V is TRBV7-8 and J is TRBJ2-3; 13 bases line up with TRBD2. Germline lookup yields CDR1 SGHVS and CDR2 FQNEAQ. V dropped 2 bases and J dropped 8; count of bases not matched to a gene: 13. The CDR3 extends over 18 amino acids. The CDR3 nucleotides are TGTGCCAGCAGCTTAACTACTAGCGGGAGGGCCTTGAGAGGTACGCAGTATTTT. Translating gives CASSLTTSGRALRGTQYF.